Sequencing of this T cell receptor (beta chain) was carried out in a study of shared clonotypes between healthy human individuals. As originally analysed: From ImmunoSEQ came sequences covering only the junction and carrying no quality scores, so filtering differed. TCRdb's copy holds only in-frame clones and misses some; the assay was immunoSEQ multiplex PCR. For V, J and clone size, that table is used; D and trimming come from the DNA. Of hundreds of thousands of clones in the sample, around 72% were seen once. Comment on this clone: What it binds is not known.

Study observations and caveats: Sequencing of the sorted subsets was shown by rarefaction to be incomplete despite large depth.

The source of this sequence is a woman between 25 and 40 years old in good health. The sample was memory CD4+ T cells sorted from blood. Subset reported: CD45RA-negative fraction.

CDR3 nucleotides: TGTGCCTGGAGTCCGACAGGGGGCCATGAGCAGTTCTTC. It is translated as CAWSPTGGHEQFF. The chain uses TRBV30 and TRBJ2-1; 10 positions agree with TRBD1. V lost 2 bases and J lost 8; bases outside the gene matches: 3. CDR3 length: 13 amino acids. Germline V gene lookup returns CDR1 GTSNPN and CDR2 SVGIG (reference sequence).